This TCR beta chain is from a study of vaccination and CD4 T cells after COVID-19. Study findings and constraints: A relatively small number of convalescent patients were studied, and no early post-infection timepoints were included.

The Oncomine TCR Beta short-read assay was applied to DNA of cultured CD4+ T cells. TCRdb redid the calling of the PCR reads with MiXCR, one entry per CDR3 protein. Among over 20,000 distinct CDR3 sequences, 50% to 65% were seen once, and the ten largest hold roughly 5.7%. This clonotype was counted only a few times. The antigen is unknown. Germline CDR1 MNHEY, CDR2 SVGEGT. This CDR3 region has 16 residues. V was clipped by 3 bases and J by 6 bases, with 20 bases between them. As to treatment: approximately 9-day PBMC culture with coronavirus spike peptide pools or control peptides (ViraFEST assay). Researchers grew the cells for nine to eleven days and then pulled out CD4+ T cells by negative selection.

The receptor was derived from a human donor who had recovered from COVID-19. Sequenced material: CD4+ T cells from blood, cultured in vitro. The V and J genes are TRBV6-2 or TRBV6-3 and TRBJ1-2; tentative D call: TRBD1 (5 bases). CDR3: CASSYRPDLVGHGYTF. The CDR3 DNA is TGTGCCAGCAGTTATCGCCCCGACCTGGTGGGACATGGCTACACCTTC.